This TCR beta chain was found in a study of control samples from healthy donors and cancer patients. Germline V lookup: CDR1 MNHEY, CDR2 SMNVEV (reference sequence). Trimming cost V 4 bases and J 6 bases; bases outside gene matches: 0. The CDR3 consists of 13 residues. Assay used: immunoSEQ multiplex PCR; TCRdb lists only in-frame clones, some missing. The sample consists of about 85,000 clones, 85% to 90% of them appearing once. This receptor was taken from a woman aged 55-69 years in good health. The chain joins TRBV27 to TRBJ1-5; 10 bases agree with TRBD1. The sequencing sample was made of blood. CDR3 region: CASSWDRGQPQHF. In DNA, the CDR3 is TGTGCCAGCAGTTGGGACAGGGGTCAGCCCCAGCATTTT.